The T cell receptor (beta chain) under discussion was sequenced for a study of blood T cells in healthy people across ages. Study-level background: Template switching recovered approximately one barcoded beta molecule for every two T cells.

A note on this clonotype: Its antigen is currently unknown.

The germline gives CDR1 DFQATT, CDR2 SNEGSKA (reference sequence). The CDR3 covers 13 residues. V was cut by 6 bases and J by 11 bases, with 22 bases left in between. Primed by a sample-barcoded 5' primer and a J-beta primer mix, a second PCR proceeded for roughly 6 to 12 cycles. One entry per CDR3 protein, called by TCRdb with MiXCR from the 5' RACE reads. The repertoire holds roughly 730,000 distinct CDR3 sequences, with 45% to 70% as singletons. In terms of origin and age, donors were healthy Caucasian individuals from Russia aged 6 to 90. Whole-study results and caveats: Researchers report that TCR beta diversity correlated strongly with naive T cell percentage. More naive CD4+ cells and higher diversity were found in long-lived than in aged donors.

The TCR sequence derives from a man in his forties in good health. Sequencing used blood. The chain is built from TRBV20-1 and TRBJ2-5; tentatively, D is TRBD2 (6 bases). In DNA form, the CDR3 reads TGCAGTGCGAGACTAGTTGCAGCGAGTGAGCAGTACTTC. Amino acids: CSARLVAASEQYF.